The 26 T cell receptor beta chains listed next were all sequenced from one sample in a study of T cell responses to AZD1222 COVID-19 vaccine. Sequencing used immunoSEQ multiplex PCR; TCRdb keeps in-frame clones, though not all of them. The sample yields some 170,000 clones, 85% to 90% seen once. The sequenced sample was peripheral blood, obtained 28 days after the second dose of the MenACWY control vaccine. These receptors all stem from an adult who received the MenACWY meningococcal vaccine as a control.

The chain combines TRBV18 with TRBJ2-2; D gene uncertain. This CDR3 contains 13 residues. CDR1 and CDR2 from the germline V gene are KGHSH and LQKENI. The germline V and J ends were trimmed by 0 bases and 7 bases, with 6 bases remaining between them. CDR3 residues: CASSPPSIGELFF. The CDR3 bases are TGTGCCAGCTCACCACCGAGTATCGGGGAGCTGTTTTTT. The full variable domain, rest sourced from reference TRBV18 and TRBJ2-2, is NAGVMQNPRHLVRRRGQEARLRCSPMKGHSHVYWYRQLPEEGLKFMVYLQKENIIDESGMPKERFSAEFPKEGPSILRIQQVVRGDSAAYFCASSPPSIGELFFGEGSRLTVL.

CDR3 residues: CASSLRDSLTCSGANVLTF. The CDR3 nucleotides read TGCGCCAGCAGTCTCCGGGACAGCTTAACTTGCTCTGGGGCCAACGTCCTGACTTTC. This sequence joins TRBV23-1 and TRBJ2-6, with 7 bases fitting TRBD1. TRBV23-1 is flagged as an ORF with uncertain function. V shed 4 bases, J shed 0 bases, and the junction held 12 bases outside the gene matches. The CDR3 consists of 19 residues.

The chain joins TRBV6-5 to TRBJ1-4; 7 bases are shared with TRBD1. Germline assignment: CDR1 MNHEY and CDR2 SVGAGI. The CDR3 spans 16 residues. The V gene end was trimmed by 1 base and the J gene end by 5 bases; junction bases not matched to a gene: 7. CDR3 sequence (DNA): TGTGCCAGCAGTTACTATACCGGGACAGCAAATGAAAAACTGTTTTTT. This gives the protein CASSYYTGTANEKLFF.

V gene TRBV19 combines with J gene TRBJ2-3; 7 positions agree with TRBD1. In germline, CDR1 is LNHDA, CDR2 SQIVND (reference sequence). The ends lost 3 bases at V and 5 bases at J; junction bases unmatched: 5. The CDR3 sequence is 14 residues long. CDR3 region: CASSIGQGVDTQYF. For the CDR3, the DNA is TGTGCCAGTAGTATCGGGCAGGGGGTAGATACGCAGTATTTT. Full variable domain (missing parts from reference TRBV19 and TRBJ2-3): DGGITQSPKYLFRKEGQNVTLSCEQNLNHDAMYWYRQDPGQGLRLIYYSQIVNDFQKGDIAEGYSVSREKKESFPLTVTSAQKNPTAFYLCASSIGQGVDTQYFGPGTRLTVL.

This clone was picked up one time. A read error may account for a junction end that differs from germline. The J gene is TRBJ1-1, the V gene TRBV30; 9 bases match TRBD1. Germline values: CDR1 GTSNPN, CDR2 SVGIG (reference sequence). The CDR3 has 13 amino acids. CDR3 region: CVWDRAANTEAFF. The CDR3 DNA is TGTGTCTGGGACAGGGCAGCGAACACTGAAGCTTTCTTT.

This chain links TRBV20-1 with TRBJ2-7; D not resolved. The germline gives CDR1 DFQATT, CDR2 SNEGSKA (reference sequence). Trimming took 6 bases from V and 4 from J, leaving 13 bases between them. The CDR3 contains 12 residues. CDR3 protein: CSASDSSYEQYF. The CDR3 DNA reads TGCAGTGCAAGTGATAGCAGTTACGAGCAGTACTTC.

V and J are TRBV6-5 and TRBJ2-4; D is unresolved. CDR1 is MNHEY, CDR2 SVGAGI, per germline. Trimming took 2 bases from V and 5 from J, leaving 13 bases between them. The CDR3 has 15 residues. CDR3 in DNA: TGTGCCAGCAGTTACAGATACGGCAGGCAAAACATTCAGTACTTC. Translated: CASSYRYGRQNIQYF.

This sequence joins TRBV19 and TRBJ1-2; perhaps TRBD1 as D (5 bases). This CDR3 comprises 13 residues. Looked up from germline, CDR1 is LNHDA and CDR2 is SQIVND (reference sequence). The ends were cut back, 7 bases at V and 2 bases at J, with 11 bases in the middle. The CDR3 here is CASTLAGNYGYTF. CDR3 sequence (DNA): TGTGCCAGTACCCTGGCAGGGAACTATGGCTACACCTTC.

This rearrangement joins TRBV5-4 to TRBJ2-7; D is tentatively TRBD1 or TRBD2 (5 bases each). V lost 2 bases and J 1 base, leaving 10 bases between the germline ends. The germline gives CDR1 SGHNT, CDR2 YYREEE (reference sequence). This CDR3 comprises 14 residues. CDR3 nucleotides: TGTGCCAGCAGCTTTAGCGACAGATCCTACGAGCAGTACTTC. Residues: CASSFSDRSYEQYF.

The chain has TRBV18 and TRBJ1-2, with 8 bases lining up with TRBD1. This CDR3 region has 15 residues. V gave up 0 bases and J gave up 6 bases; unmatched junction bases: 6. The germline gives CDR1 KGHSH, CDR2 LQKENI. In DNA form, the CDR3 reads TGTGCCAGCTCACCACCGAGGACAGGGTACAATGGCTACACCTTC. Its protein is CASSPPRTGYNGYTF. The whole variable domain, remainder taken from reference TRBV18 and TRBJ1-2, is NAGVMQNPRHLVRRRGQEARLRCSPMKGHSHVYWYRQLPEEGLKFMVYLQKENIIDESGMPKERFSAEFPKEGPSILRIQQVVRGDSAAYFCASSPPRTGYNGYTFGSGTRLTVV.

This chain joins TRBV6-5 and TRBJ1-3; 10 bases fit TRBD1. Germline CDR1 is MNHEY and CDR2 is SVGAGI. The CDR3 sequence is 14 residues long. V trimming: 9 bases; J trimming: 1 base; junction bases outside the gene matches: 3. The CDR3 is CASGQGVSGNTIYF. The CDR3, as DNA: TGTGCCAGTGGACAGGGGGTGTCTGGAAACACCATATATTTT.

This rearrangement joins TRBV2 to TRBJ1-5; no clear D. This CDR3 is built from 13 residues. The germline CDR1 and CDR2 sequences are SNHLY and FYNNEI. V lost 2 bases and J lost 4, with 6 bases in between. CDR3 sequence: CASSEQWNQPQHF. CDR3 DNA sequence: TGTGCCAGCAGTGAACAGTGGAATCAGCCCCAGCATTTT.

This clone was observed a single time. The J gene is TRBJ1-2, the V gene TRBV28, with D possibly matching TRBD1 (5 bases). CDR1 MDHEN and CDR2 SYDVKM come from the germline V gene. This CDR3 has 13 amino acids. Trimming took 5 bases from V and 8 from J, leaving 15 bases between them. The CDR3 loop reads CASSVPRGEGYTF. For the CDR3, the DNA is TGTGCCAGCAGTGTCCCTCGGGGGGAAGGCTACACCTTC.

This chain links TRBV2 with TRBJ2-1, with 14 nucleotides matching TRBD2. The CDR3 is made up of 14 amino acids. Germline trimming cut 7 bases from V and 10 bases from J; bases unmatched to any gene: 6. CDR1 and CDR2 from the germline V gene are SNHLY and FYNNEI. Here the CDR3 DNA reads TGTGCCAGCACGAGACTAGCGGGAGGGGAAGAGCAGTTCTTC. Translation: CASTRLAGGEEQFF.

CDR3 DNA sequence: TGTGCCAGCGGGGATCAGAACACCGGGGAGCTGTTTTTT. It yields the protein CASGDQNTGELFF. This chain links TRBV12-3 or TRBV12-4 with TRBJ2-2; D is undetermined. Trimming took 8 bases from V and 1 from J, leaving 8 bases between them. CDR3 size: 13 residues.

In DNA, the CDR3 is TGTGCCAGCAGGGGGACTCCTGAGAGAGATACGCAGTATTTT. Translating it yields CASRGTPERDTQYF. This chain connects TRBV28 to TRBJ2-3; maybe TRBD2 (6 bases). Looked up from germline, CDR1 is MDHEN and CDR2 is SYDVKM. The V gene lost 6 bases and the J gene lost 5 bases, with 15 bases spanning the gap. This CDR3 has 14 amino acids.

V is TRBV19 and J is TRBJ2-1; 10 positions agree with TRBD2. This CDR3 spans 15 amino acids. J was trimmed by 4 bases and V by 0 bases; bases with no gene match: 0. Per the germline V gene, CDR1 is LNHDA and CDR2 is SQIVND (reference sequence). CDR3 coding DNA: TGTGCCAGTAGTATAGATAGCGGGAGGTACAATGAGCAGTTCTTC. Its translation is CASSIDSGRYNEQFF.

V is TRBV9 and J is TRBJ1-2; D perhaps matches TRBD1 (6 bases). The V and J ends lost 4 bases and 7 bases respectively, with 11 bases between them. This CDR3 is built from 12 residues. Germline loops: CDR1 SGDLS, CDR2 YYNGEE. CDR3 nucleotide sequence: TGTGCCAGCAGCCCCCCAGGGGTTGGCTACACCTTC. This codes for CASSPPGVGYTF.

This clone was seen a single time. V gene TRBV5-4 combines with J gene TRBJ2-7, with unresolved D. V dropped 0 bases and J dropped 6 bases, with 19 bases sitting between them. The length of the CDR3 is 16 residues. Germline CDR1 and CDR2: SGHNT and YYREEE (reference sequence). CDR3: CASSLGGSDPQLEQYF. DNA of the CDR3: TGTGCCAGCAGCTTGGGAGGTTCTGATCCACAACTCGAGCAGTACTTC.

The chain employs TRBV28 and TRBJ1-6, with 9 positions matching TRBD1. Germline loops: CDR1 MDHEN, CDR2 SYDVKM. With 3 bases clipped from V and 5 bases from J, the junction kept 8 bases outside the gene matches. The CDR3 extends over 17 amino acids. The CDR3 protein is CASSFPGTGRDNSPLHF. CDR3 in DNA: TGTGCCAGCAGTTTTCCCGGGACAGGGAGAGATAATTCACCCCTCCACTTT.

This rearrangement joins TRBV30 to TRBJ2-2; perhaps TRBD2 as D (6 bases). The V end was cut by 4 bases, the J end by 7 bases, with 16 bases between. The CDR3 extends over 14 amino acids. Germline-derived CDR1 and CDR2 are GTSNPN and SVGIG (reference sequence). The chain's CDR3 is CAWKGGTAGGELFF. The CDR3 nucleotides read TGTGCCTGGAAAGGCGGGACGGCGGGCGGGGAGCTGTTTTTT.

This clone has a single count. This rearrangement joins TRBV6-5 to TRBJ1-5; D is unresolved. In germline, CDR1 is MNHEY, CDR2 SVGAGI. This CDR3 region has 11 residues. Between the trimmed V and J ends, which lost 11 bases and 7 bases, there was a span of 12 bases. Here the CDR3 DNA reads TGTGCCGCCGACACTGAGCAGCCCCAGCATTTT. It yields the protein CAADTEQPQHF.

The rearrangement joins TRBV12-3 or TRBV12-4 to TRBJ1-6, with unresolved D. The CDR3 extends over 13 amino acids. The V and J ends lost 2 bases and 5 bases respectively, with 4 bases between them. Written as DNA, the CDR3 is TGTGCCAGCAGTTTAATGGATAATTCACCCCTCCACTTT. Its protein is CASSLMDNSPLHF.

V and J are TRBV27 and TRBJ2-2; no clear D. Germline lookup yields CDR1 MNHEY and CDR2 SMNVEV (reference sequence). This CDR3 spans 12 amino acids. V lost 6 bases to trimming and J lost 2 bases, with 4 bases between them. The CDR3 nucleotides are TGTGCCAGCAGGGGTAACACCGGGGAGCTGTTTTTT. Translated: CASRGNTGELFF.

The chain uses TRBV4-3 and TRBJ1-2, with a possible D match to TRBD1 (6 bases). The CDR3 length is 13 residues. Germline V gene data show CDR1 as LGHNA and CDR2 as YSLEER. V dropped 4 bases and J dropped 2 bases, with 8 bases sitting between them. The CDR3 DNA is TGCGCCAGCAGCCCTCAGGGGAACTATGGCTACACCTTC. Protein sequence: CASSPQGNYGYTF.

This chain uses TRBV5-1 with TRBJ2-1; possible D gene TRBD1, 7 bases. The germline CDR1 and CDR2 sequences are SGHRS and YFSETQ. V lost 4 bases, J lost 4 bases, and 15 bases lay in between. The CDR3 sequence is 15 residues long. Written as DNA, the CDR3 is TGCGCCAGCAGCCCGGGGGACAGTTTTTACAATGAGCAGTTCTTC. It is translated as CASSPGDSFYNEQFF.